What follows is one T cell receptor beta chain and its context. Partitioning of CD4+ cells yielded a CD45RA+ naive subset and a CD45RA-negative memory subset. This CDR3 is 18 amino acids long. CDR1 and CDR2 from the germline V gene are SGHAT and FQNNGV. Trimming cost V 0 bases and J 12 bases, with 27 bases left between them. As originally analysed: In the immunoSEQ data, sequences were junction-only and lacked quality scores, so filtering differed. Profiled with immunoSEQ multiplex PCR; TCRdb holds only in-frame clones, not every one. That table furnishes V, J and clone size, whereas the DNA furnished D and trimming. This sample carries fewer than 1.8 million clones, 97% to 99% of them seen once, and the ten largest clones take about 0.4%. This sample was taken from a study of shared clonotypes between healthy human individuals. Study background: Per donor, three plates held CD4 naive cells, three held CD4 memory, two held CD8 naive and one held CD8 memory.

Sequences were obtained from naive CD4+ T cells sorted from blood. Specified subset: CD45RA+ positively selected. The chain uses TRBV11-2 and TRBJ2-1; maybe TRBD2 (6 bases). This receptor was identified in a young man in good health. CDR3 sequence reads: CASSLDRAGLGHQPGQFF. In nucleotides, the CDR3 is TGTGCCAGCAGCTTAGATAGGGCGGGGCTAGGCCATCAACCGGGGCAGTTCTTC. Full variable domain (rest looked up from reference TRBV11-2 and TRBJ2-1): EAGVAQSPRYKIIEKRQSVAFWCNPISGHATLYWYQQILGQGPKLLIQFQNNGVVDDSQLPKDRFSAERLKGVDSTLKIQPAKLEDSAVYLCASSLDRAGLGHQPGQFFGPGTRLTVL.